This T cell receptor beta chain came from a study of circulating CD8 cells and anti-PD-1 response in melanoma. Per the germline V gene, CDR1 is SEHNR and CDR2 is FQNEAQ (reference sequence). V gave up 8 bases and J gave up 3 bases; unmatched junction bases: 4. The CDR3 totals 13 residues. General study results and limits: TIGIT repertoires were least diverse, DNEG repertoires most diverse.

Each library started from around 14 ng of total RNA using the QIAseq Immune Repertoire TCR panel. In TCRdb, the reads were re-called with MiXCR into one record per CDR3 protein. The table lists roughly 700 distinct CDR3 sequences, 6.1% of them singletons. From live CD3+CD8+TCRalphabeta+ cells, four PD-1 and/or TIGIT subsets were sorted. Within the sample, this clonotype is large. Its antigen is not known. J is TRBJ2-5 and V is TRBV7-9; 9 bases fit TRBD2. The sequencing used CD8+ T cells from PBMCs, collected at baseline or after one month of anti-PD-1 therapy (not recorded which). The sequence came from a human donor with melanoma. CDR3 in amino acids: CASRSGGEETQYF. The CDR3 region has the DNA TGTGCCAGCCGTAGCGGGGGCGAAGAGACCCAGTACTTC.